This TCR beta chain was retrieved from a study of blood T cell repertoires in COVID-19. Across the study: Samples of COVID-19 (acute and convalescent) were obtained from the United States, Italy and Spain.

The participants were between about 18 and 89 years old and came from 24 US areas. In Cohort 3, a recovered donor had either two negative PCRs, clearance, or symptom resolution. CDR3 length: 13 residues. Trimming stripped 2 bases from V and 6 bases from J, with 11 bases between. Authors' data handling: The assay estimated nucleated cells by amplifying reference gene primers. Profiled with immunoSEQ multiplex PCR; TCRdb holds only in-frame clones, not every one. The D gene and trimming were derived from the DNA, and the V and J assignments and clone size from that table. The table has about 500,000 clones, about 85% seen once.

The clonotype was recovered from a woman aged 18-29 years who had recovered from COVID-19. The J gene is TRBJ2-7, the V gene TRBV12-3 or TRBV12-4; the D gene is possibly TRBD2 (5 bases). The sequenced sample was PBMCs or T cells enriched from blood (not recorded which). CDR3 sequence: CASSLFRAGEQYF. For the CDR3, the DNA is TGTGCCAGCAGTTTATTCCGGGCGGGCGAGCAGTACTTC.